One sample yielded the 30 T cell receptor beta chains listed below, sequenced in a study of naive CD8 T cells in extremely preterm neonates. Profiled with immunoSEQ multiplex PCR; TCRdb holds only in-frame clones, not every one. Among 7,000 to 9,500 clones listed, around 98% were seen once. Cord blood came from elective full-term cesareans at 37-41 weeks without labor or membrane rupture. The specimen sequenced was naive CD8+ T cells from cord blood. These receptor sequences come from a newborn in good health.

The V and J genes are TRBV19 and TRBJ2-2; 10 nucleotides line up with TRBD1. The CDR3 has 16 residues. CDR1 is LNHDA, CDR2 SQIVND, per germline (reference sequence). Losses at the gene ends were 2 bases for V and 6 bases for J; bases not matched to a gene: 6. The DNA for the CDR3 is TGTGCCAGTAGTATAAACCCGACAGGGGGCGCCGGGGAGCTGTTTTTT. Its translation: CASSINPTGGAGELFF.

V and J are TRBV9 and TRBJ1-2; 10 positions match TRBD1. This CDR3 spans 15 amino acids. Germline-derived CDR1 and CDR2 are SGDLS and YYNGEE. Losses at the gene ends were 4 bases for V and 8 bases for J; bases not matched to a gene: 11. CDR3 nucleotide sequence: TGTGCCAGCAGCTCCCCTCGGGACAGGGGAGGCGGCTACACCTTC. This codes for CASSSPRDRGGGYTF.

In the case of this clone: Other DNA sequences from this sample encode an identical CDR3 as well. V is TRBV2 and J is TRBJ2-2; 7 positions agree with TRBD2. This CDR3 region has 16 residues. With 3 bases clipped from V and 5 bases from J, the junction kept 9 bases outside the gene matches. CDR1 is SNHLY and CDR2 is FYNNEI in the germline V gene. The CDR3 region is CASSEGAASGTGELFF. The CDR3 DNA follows: TGTGCCAGCAGTGAGGGAGCGGCTAGCGGTACCGGGGAGCTGTTTTTT.

The chain joins TRBV2 to TRBJ1-5; possible D gene TRBD1, 6 bases. Germline CDR1 and CDR2: SNHLY and FYNNEI. V lost 4 bases to trimming and J lost 0 bases, with 10 bases between them. The CDR3 contains 15 residues. Here the CDR3 DNA reads TGTGCCAGCAGTGGACAGGCTTATAGCAATCAGCCCCAGCATTTT. It translates to CASSGQAYSNQPQHF.

This chain connects TRBV11-3 to TRBJ1-2; possibly TRBD1 for D (6 bases). Germline values: CDR1 SGHNT, CDR2 YENEEA. This CDR3 comprises 14 residues. V was trimmed by 3 bases and J by 0 bases, leaving 8 bases between them. The CDR3 coding sequence is TGTGCCAGCAGCTTGGGACAAACTAACTATGGCTACACCTTC. Translated, it gives CASSLGQTNYGYTF. The entire variable domain, with the rest obtained from reference TRBV11-3 and TRBJ1-2, is as follows: EAGVVQSPRYKIIEKKQPVAFWCNPISGHNTLYWYLQNLGQGPELLIRYENEEAVDDSQLPKDRFSAERLKGVDSTLKIQPAELGDSAVYLCASSLGQTNYGYTFGSGTRLTVV.

The J gene is TRBJ2-5, the V gene TRBV2; TRBD2 is a possible D gene (6 bases). Trimming cost V 0 bases and J 5 bases, with 13 bases left between them. The V gene's germline CDR1 is SNHLY and CDR2 FYNNEI. There are 15 residues in the CDR3. In nucleotides, the CDR3 is TGTGCCAGCAGTGAAGCGCGGGGTTCGAGGGAGACCCAGTACTTC. This gives the protein CASSEARGSRETQYF.

The genes are TRBV11-1 and TRBJ2-5, with 12 nucleotides matching TRBD2. The J segment lost 0 bases and the V segment lost 8 bases, leaving 4 bases of the junction unmatched. This CDR3 region has 15 residues. The V gene's germline CDR1 is SGHAT and CDR2 FQDESV (reference sequence). CDR3 coding DNA: TGTGCCAGCTCCCGGACTAGCGGGGACCAAGAGACCCAGTACTTC. Encoded protein: CASSRTSGDQETQYF.

This clone showed up just once. The chain uses TRBV9 and TRBJ2-3, with a tentative D call TRBD2 (5 bases). Trimming took 0 bases from V and 11 from J, leaving 16 bases between them. The V gene's germline CDR1 is SGDLS and CDR2 YYNGEE. CDR3 size: 14 residues. CDR3 in amino acids: CASSVAFRVGEQYF. CDR3 nucleotides: TGTGCCAGCAGCGTAGCTTTTCGGGTCGGGGAGCAGTATTTT.

The chain recombines TRBV4-1 with TRBJ2-7; 11 bases map to TRBD2. The CDR3 length is 17 residues. The ends lost 3 bases at V and 0 bases at J; junction bases unmatched: 7. CDR1 is MGHRA and CDR2 is YSYEKL in the germline V gene. The CDR3 coding sequence is TGCGCCAGCAGCCATTCTATAGCGGGGGGGTTCTCCTACGAGCAGTACTTC. Residues: CASSHSIAGGFSYEQYF.

The chain links TRBV6-6 to TRBJ2-3, with 7 bases identical to TRBD2. V shed 11 bases, J shed 3 bases, and the junction held 14 bases outside the gene matches. This CDR3 is built from 15 residues. CDR1 is MNHNY and CDR2 is SVGAGI in the germline V gene (reference sequence). CDR3 in amino acids: CAGGRLAGPTDTQYF. The CDR3 DNA reads TGTGCCGGAGGACGATTAGCGGGTCCTACAGATACGCAGTATTTT.

The chain is built from TRBV5-6 and TRBJ1-1, with 10 bases matching TRBD1. This CDR3 has 15 residues. Germline trimming cut 3 bases from V and 0 bases from J; bases unmatched to any gene: 2. Germline CDR1 reads SGHDT; CDR2 reads YYEEEE. The CDR3 reads CASSSGQGMNTEAFF. Written as DNA, the CDR3 is TGTGCCAGCAGCTCGGGACAGGGGATGAACACTGAAGCTTTCTTT.

This CDR3 is CASSIFLAGGSGELFF. The CDR3 coding sequence is TGTGCCAGTAGTATCTTTCTAGCGGGGGGTTCCGGGGAGCTGTTTTTT. The V gene is TRBV19, the J gene TRBJ2-2; 11 nucleotides match TRBD2. CDR1 is LNHDA and CDR2 is SQIVND in the germline V gene (reference sequence). The length of the CDR3 is 16 residues. The junction had 6 bases not matched to a gene; V was cut back by 3 bases and J by 6 bases.

The V call is TRBV19, the J call TRBJ1-2, with 9 bases identical to TRBD1. CDR1 is LNHDA, CDR2 SQIVND, per germline (reference sequence). V shed 6 bases, J shed 1 base, and the junction held 9 bases outside the gene matches. The CDR3 runs to 16 residues. This CDR3 reads CASSPGTGSYNYGYTF. The CDR3 bases are TGTGCCAGTAGCCCCGGGACAGGGTCATATAACTATGGCTACACCTTC.

This chain links TRBV9 with TRBJ1-6; TRBD1 might be the D (5 bases). This CDR3 has 13 amino acids. V was cut by 0 bases and J by 7 bases, with 5 bases left in between. From germline, CDR1 is SGDLS and CDR2 YYNGEE. CDR3 loop: CASSVGGNSPLHF. The DNA for the CDR3 is TGTGCCAGCAGCGTAGGGGGCAATTCACCCCTCCACTTT.

This chain connects TRBV13 to TRBJ2-1; D remains ambiguous. Germline-derived CDR1 and CDR2 are PRHDT and FYEKMQ (reference sequence). The V and J ends lost 3 bases and 7 bases respectively, with 10 bases between them. This CDR3 is 13 amino acids long. The CDR3 nucleotides read TGTGCCAGCAGCTTCACATCGTCAAATGAGCAGTTCTTC. This sequence encodes CASSFTSSNEQFF.

The rearrangement joins TRBV11-2 to TRBJ2-2; 12 bases line up with TRBD2. This CDR3 comprises 18 residues. With V trimmed by 5 bases and J by 0 bases, 7 bases remained unmatched. Germline V CDR1 and CDR2: SGHAT, FQNNGV. The CDR3 region has the DNA TGTGCCAGCAGCCTTGGACTAGCGGGGCTAACGAACACCGGGGAGCTGTTTTTT. The encoded protein is CASSLGLAGLTNTGELFF.

The chain combines TRBV27 with TRBJ2-3, with TRBD1 identical over 8 bases. The CDR3 totals 14 residues. The V gene's germline CDR1 is MNHEY and CDR2 SMNVEV (reference sequence). With V trimmed by 4 bases and J by 1 base, 1 base remained unmatched. CDR3 DNA: TGTGCCAGCAGTTGGGGACAGGGCACAGATACGCAGTATTTT. Its translation is CASSWGQGTDTQYF.

The V and J genes are TRBV7-9 and TRBJ2-3, with 8 bases matching TRBD2. Germline V lookup: CDR1 SEHNR, CDR2 FQNEAQ (reference sequence). The CDR3 runs 15 residues. The V segment lost 7 bases and the J segment 0 bases; nucleotides outside the gene matches: 6. The CDR3 DNA reads TGTGCCAGCACCACCCTAGCGGGTAGCACAGATACGCAGTATTTT. It is translated as CASTTLAGSTDTQYF.

J is TRBJ2-1 and V is TRBV4-3; D is perhaps TRBD2 (6 bases). The CDR3 is 14 residues long. Looked up from germline, CDR1 is LGHNA and CDR2 is YSLEER. The V end lost 1 base, the J end lost 6 bases, and 10 bases lay between the germline ends. Written as DNA, the CDR3 is TGCGCCAGCAGCCAAGCGGCGGGGACCAATGAGCAGTTCTTC. This encodes CASSQAAGTNEQFF.

V usage is TRBV5-5 and J usage is TRBJ2-5; 13 positions agree with TRBD2. Germline-derived CDR1 and CDR2 are SGHKS and YYEKEE (reference sequence). The ends lost 5 bases at V and 3 bases at J; junction bases unmatched: 10. This CDR3 has 17 residues. CDR3 DNA: TGTGCCAGCAGTTGGGGACTAGCGGGACGTCGCGAAGAGACCCAGTACTTC. Translated, it gives CASSWGLAGRREETQYF.

J is TRBJ2-7 and V is TRBV19, with D unclear. Germline V gene data show CDR1 as LNHDA and CDR2 as SQIVND (reference sequence). Trimming took off 1 base at V and 0 bases at J, with 7 bases between the two ends. The CDR3 has 14 amino acids. The chain's CDR3 is CASSIGRYSYEQYF. DNA for the CDR3: TGTGCCAGTAGTATAGGCAGGTACTCCTACGAGCAGTACTTC.

The chain carries TRBV6-5 and TRBJ1-1, with a weak D call TRBD1 (5 bases). The CDR3 runs 14 residues. The germline gives CDR1 MNHEY, CDR2 SVGAGI. The V and J ends lost 1 base and 2 bases respectively, with 8 bases between them. CDR3 DNA: TGTGCCAGCAGTTACTATCAGGGCAACACTGAAGCTTTCTTT. This encodes CASSYYQGNTEAFF.

J is TRBJ1-1 and V is TRBV19; D remains ambiguous. V was trimmed by 7 bases and J by 3 bases, leaving 6 bases between them. Germline V lookup: CDR1 LNHDA, CDR2 SQIVND (reference sequence). The CDR3 loop spans 11 amino acids. The CDR3 here is CASIQDTEAFF. CDR3 nucleotide sequence: TGTGCCAGTATTCAGGACACTGAAGCTTTCTTT.

This chain links TRBV4-1 with TRBJ1-4; the match to TRBD1 covers 9 bases. This CDR3 has 18 residues. The V gene end was trimmed by 3 bases and the J gene end by 0 bases; junction bases not matched to a gene: 8. Looked up from germline, CDR1 is MGHRA and CDR2 is YSYEKL. The CDR3 here is CASSQPGTGTSTNEKLFF. The CDR3 region has the DNA TGCGCCAGCAGCCAGCCCGGGACAGGGACATCAACTAATGAAAAACTGTTTTTT.

This clone has just a few counts. The chain employs TRBV4-1 and TRBJ2-5; TRBD1 matches 12 bases. V was clipped by 3 bases and J by 5 bases; unmatched bases: 4. Germline V gene data show CDR1 as MGHRA and CDR2 as YSYEKL. There are 15 residues in the CDR3. For the CDR3, the DNA is TGCGCCAGCAGCCACCGGGACAGGGGGCTTGAGACCCAGTACTTC. As protein: CASSHRDRGLETQYF.

In regard to this clone: The same CDR3 arises from other DNA sequences in this sample as well. CDR3 protein: CASIAQGNEQYF. As DNA, the CDR3 is TGTGCCAGCATCGCTCAGGGAAACGAGCAGTACTTC. The chain is built from TRBV2 and TRBJ2-7, with D perhaps matching TRBD1 (5 bases). Trimming took 7 bases from V and 5 from J, leaving 12 bases between them. CDR1 is SNHLY, CDR2 FYNNEI, per germline. The CDR3 runs 12 residues. The full variable domain, rest sourced from reference TRBV2 and TRBJ2-7, is EPEVTQTPSHQVTQMGQEVILRCVPISNHLYFYWYRQILGQKVEFLVSFYNNEISEKSEIFDDQFSVERPDGSNFTLKIRSTKLEDSAMYFCASIAQGNEQYFGPGTRLTVT.

The chain has TRBV5-1 and TRBJ1-1, with 7 bases identical to TRBD1. V lost 4 bases to trimming and J lost 7 bases; unmatched junction nucleotides: 7. The CDR3 is made up of 13 amino acids. Germline V gives CDR1 SGHRS, CDR2 YFSETQ. The CDR3 DNA sequence: TGCGCCAGCAGCCCGCCGGGACAGTTTGAAGCTTTCTTT. The encoded protein is CASSPPGQFEAFF.

The chain is built from TRBV6-5 and TRBJ2-3; 7 bases line up with TRBD2. Germline-derived CDR1 and CDR2 are MNHEY and SVGAGI. Germline trimming cut 2 bases from V and 2 bases from J; bases unmatched to any gene: 4. This CDR3 is 15 amino acids long. CDR3 sequence reads: CASSYAGGNTDTQYF. CDR3 nucleotide sequence: TGTGCCAGCAGTTACGCCGGGGGGAACACAGATACGCAGTATTTT.

The genes are TRBV7-6 and TRBJ2-5; 10 bases align to TRBD2. The CDR3 runs to 15 residues. CDR1 SGHVS and CDR2 FNYEAQ come from the germline V gene. The V segment lost 5 bases and the J segment 4 bases; nucleotides outside the gene matches: 7. The CDR3 protein is CASSGSGGVGETQYF. The CDR3 DNA follows: TGTGCCAGCAGCGGAAGCGGGGGGGTAGGAGAGACCCAGTACTTC.

V usage is TRBV9 and J usage is TRBJ1-1; 8 bases map to TRBD1. This CDR3 has 14 amino acids. Germline V lookup: CDR1 SGDLS, CDR2 YYNGEE. V shed 4 bases, J shed 5 bases, and the junction held 7 bases outside the gene matches. As DNA, the CDR3 is TGTGCCAGCAGCCCCGGGACAGGTCGGACTGAAGCTTTCTTT. Protein sequence: CASSPGTGRTEAFF.